A single sample gave rise to the 22 T cell receptor beta chains below, sequenced in a study of T cells in Graves' hyperthyroidism and ophthalmopathy (dated by TCRdb to about 2019). The receptor library was made with multiplex PCR. The data were produced on an Illumina HiSeq 2000. The TCR beta CDR3 regions were amplified from the RNA transcripts. The TCR CDR3 was subjected to a first round of RT-PCR using the HTBI primer set and the Qiagen OneStep RT-PCR kit. The raw public reads went through TCRdb reprocessing: fastp at Q25, MiXCR clone calling, in-frame beta chains kept. Identical CDR3 proteins give one entry, which carries the most common genes and DNA. The sample includes hundreds of thousands of distinct CDR3 sequences, with approximately 16% observed a single time. The ten most abundant clones make up about 21% of the sample. Sequencing was done on a sample of blood. The receptor source for this set is an older woman with Graves' ophthalmopathy.

The V gene is TRBV29-1, the J gene TRBJ1-1; D is perhaps TRBD1 (6 bases). Looked up from germline, CDR1 is SQVTM and CDR2 is ANQGSEA. The CDR3 loop spans 14 amino acids. V shed 6 bases and J shed 3 bases, with 17 bases lying between them. DNA of the CDR3: TGCAGCGTCCGTCCGGGACACAGGGACACTGAAGCTTTCTTT. Translation gives CSVRPGHRDTEAFF.

This clonotype was recorded many times. The chain joins TRBV11-2 to TRBJ1-1; no definite D call. Deletions cut 5 bases from V and 1 base from J, with 11 bases between. Germline V CDR1 and CDR2: SGHAT, FQNNGV. The CDR3 consists of 14 residues. The CDR3 DNA sequence: TGTGCCAGCAGCCCGGGAATCCCGAACACTGAAGCTTTCTTT. Residues: CASSPGIPNTEAFF.

This clonotype occurred many times. The CDR3 reads CASSSTNTDTQYF. The CDR3 DNA reads TGCGCCAGCAGCTCGACTAACACAGATACGCAGTATTTT. V usage is TRBV5-1 and J usage is TRBJ2-3, with D tentatively TRBD2 (5 bases). The length of the CDR3 is 13 residues. Germline CDR1 is SGHRS and CDR2 is YFSETQ. Trimming removed 3 bases from V and 2 bases from J, with 7 bases in between. Variable domain in full (rest from reference TRBV5-1 and TRBJ2-3): KAGVTQTPRYLIKTRGQQVTLSCSPISGHRSVSWYQQTPGQGLQFLFEYFSETQRNKGNFPGRFSGRQFSNSRSEMNVSTLELGDSALYLCASSSTNTDTQYFGPGTRLTVL.

This clonotype has just a few counts. V is TRBV4-1 and J is TRBJ2-7; TRBD2 might be the D (5 bases). The germline gives CDR1 MGHRA, CDR2 YSYEKL. The CDR3 runs to 17 residues. Trimming took 3 bases from V and 0 from J, leaving 18 bases between them. The CDR3 DNA reads TGCGCCAGCAGCCAGGCCGGGAACCAACCTTACTCCTACGAGCAGTACTTC. Protein sequence: CASSQAGNQPYSYEQYF.

At least ten counts were recorded for this clonotype. The genes are TRBV30 and TRBJ2-1, with D perhaps TRBD1 or TRBD2 (5 bases each). Looked up from germline, CDR1 is GTSNPN and CDR2 is SVGIG (reference sequence). The CDR3 length is 11 residues. With 8 bases removed from V and 10 bases from J, the gap between germline ends came to 15 bases. In DNA form, the CDR3 reads TGTGCCCGAAACCGGGACCAGGAGCAGTTCTTC. This translates into CARNRDQEQFF.

This clonotype was recorded many times. The V and J genes are TRBV5-1 and TRBJ1-1; D remains unclear. V shed 3 bases and J shed 2 bases, with 11 bases lying between them. The CDR3 spans 14 residues. In germline, CDR1 is SGHRS, CDR2 YFSETQ. The CDR3 nucleotides read TGCGCCAGCAGCTCACACCAGGCTAACACTGAAGCTTTCTTT. Amino acid sequence: CASSSHQANTEAFF.

The rearrangement joins TRBV5-1 to TRBJ2-5, with D tentatively TRBD1 or TRBD2 (5 bases each). Trimming left V 5 bases short and J 4 bases short, with 12 bases between. Germline-derived CDR1 and CDR2 are SGHRS and YFSETQ. The CDR3 consists of 13 residues. The CDR3 protein is CASRDKEGETQYF. CDR3 nucleotides: TGCGCCAGCAGGGACAAAGAGGGAGAGACCCAGTACTTC. The full variable domain, its missing parts supplied by reference TRBV5-1 and TRBJ2-5, is KAGVTQTPRYLIKTRGQQVTLSCSPISGHRSVSWYQQTPGQGLQFLFEYFSETQRNKGNFPGRFSGRQFSNSRSEMNVSTLELGDSALYLCASRDKEGETQYFGPGTRLLVL.

This clonotype was observed at least ten times. V gene TRBV12-3 or TRBV12-4 combines with J gene TRBJ2-3, with D hard to call. Between the trimmed V and J ends, which lost 11 bases and 2 bases, there was a span of 5 bases. This CDR3 region has 10 residues. The CDR3, as DNA: TGTGCCGTAACCACAGATACGCAGTATTTT. Residues: CAVTTDTQYF.

The genes are TRBV5-4 and TRBJ2-6, with TRBD1 matching over 9 bases. The CDR3 runs 17 residues. Germline CDR1 is SGHNT and CDR2 is YYREEE (reference sequence). With V trimmed by 0 bases and J by 4 bases, 5 bases remained unmatched. The CDR3 spells CASSLGVQGAGANVLTF. The CDR3 DNA reads TGTGCCAGCAGCTTGGGCGTACAGGGGGCAGGGGCCAACGTCCTGACTTTC.

Regarding this clonotype: A much larger clone lies one base from this, so it may be a read error. The chain uses TRBV20-1 and TRBJ2-3; 7 bases fit TRBD2. The germline gives CDR1 DFQATT, CDR2 SNEGSKA (reference sequence). This CDR3 region has 12 residues. After removal of 5 bases from V and 4 bases from J, the junction contained 3 bases not matched to a gene. CDR3 nucleotides: TGCAGTGCTGGGGCGGGGGCAGATACGCAGTATTTT. Encoded protein: CSAGAGADTQYF.

This clonotype occurred a few times. The rearrangement uses TRBV20-1 and TRBJ2-5; 8 bases are shared with TRBD1. CDR1 is DFQATT and CDR2 is SNEGSKA in the germline V gene (reference sequence). CDR3 length: 14 residues. The V and J ends lost 3 bases and 0 bases, in that order; junction bases with no gene match: 3. CDR3 DNA sequence: TGCAGTGCTAGGGGACAGGAGTACCAAGAGACCCAGTACTTC. This encodes CSARGQEYQETQYF.

This chain connects TRBV28 to TRBJ2-2, with D tentatively TRBD1 (6 bases). The CDR3 runs 15 residues. Germline V gives CDR1 MDHEN, CDR2 SYDVKM. V was pared by 8 bases and J by 6 bases, with 19 bases between. Here the CDR3 reads CASLTGTPPSGELFF. The CDR3, as DNA: TGTGCCAGCCTTACCGGGACACCACCGTCCGGGGAGCTGTTTTTT.

This clonotype was seen ten or more times. CDR3 region: CASAWDRSTDTQYF. CDR3 nucleotide sequence: TGTGCTAGTGCCTGGGACCGTAGCACAGATACGCAGTATTTT. The genes are TRBV12-5 and TRBJ2-3; D may match TRBD1 or TRBD2 (5 bases each). V was pared by 7 bases and J by 0 bases, with 11 bases between. Germline V gives CDR1 LGHNT, CDR2 FRNRAP. This CDR3 has 14 amino acids. The full variable domain, its missing parts supplied by reference TRBV12-5 and TRBJ2-3, is DARVTQTPRHKVTEMGQEVTMRCQPILGHNTVFWYRQTMMQGLELLAYFRNRAPLDDSGMPKDRFSAEMPDATLATLKIQPSEPRDSAVYFCASAWDRSTDTQYFGPGTRLTVL.

This clonotype was picked up many times. This chain connects TRBV6-1 to TRBJ2-3; no reliable D call. Germline CDR1 is MNHNS and CDR2 is SASEGT. This CDR3 contains 16 residues. The V gene lost 4 bases and the J gene lost 0 bases, with 14 bases spanning the gap. The chain's CDR3 is CASSGFHGSSTDTQYF. CDR3 in DNA: TGTGCCAGCAGTGGATTCCACGGCTCTAGCACAGATACGCAGTATTTT.

This clonotype was observed at least ten times. Written as DNA, the CDR3 is TGTGCCAGCAGTGAAGCAGGACAGGGGGGGTACGAGCAGTACTTC. Its translation: CASSEAGQGGYEQYF. The V call is TRBV2, the J call TRBJ2-7; 10 bases line up with TRBD1. The CDR3 contains 15 residues. With V trimmed by 0 bases and J by 4 bases, 3 bases remained unmatched. Germline V lookup: CDR1 SNHLY, CDR2 FYNNEI.

This clonotype was picked up a small number of times. This chain uses TRBV4-1 with TRBJ1-6, with 7 bases matching TRBD1. V dropped 0 bases and J dropped 9; count of bases not matched to a gene: 5. Germline CDR1 reads MGHRA; CDR2 reads YSYEKL. This CDR3 is built from 15 residues. The CDR3 reads CASSQESNRGSPLHF. CDR3 nucleotides: TGCGCCAGCAGCCAAGAGAGCAACAGGGGTTCACCCCTCCACTTT.

The chain is built from TRBV6-1 and TRBJ1-5; 7 bases match TRBD1. Germline V gene data show CDR1 as MNHNS and CDR2 as SASEGT. The J segment lost 2 bases and the V segment lost 6 bases, leaving 13 bases of the junction unmatched. The CDR3 is 17 residues long. In DNA, the CDR3 is TGTGCCAGCAGGCCCCACCCCACAGGGGTTCGCAATCAGCCCCAGCATTTT. Encoded protein: CASRPHPTGVRNQPQHF.

V usage is TRBV19 and J usage is TRBJ2-4; tentative D call: TRBD1 (5 bases). The ends were cut back, 4 bases at V and 5 bases at J, with 9 bases in the middle. The germline gives CDR1 LNHDA, CDR2 SQIVND (reference sequence). The CDR3 consists of 13 residues. The CDR3 coding sequence is TGTGCCAGTAGTAGGGTGACAGAAAACATTCAGTACTTC. Protein product: CASSRVTENIQYF. Full variable domain (rest looked up from reference TRBV19 and TRBJ2-4): DGGITQSPKYLFRKEGQNVTLSCEQNLNHDAMYWYRQDPGQGLRLIYYSQIVNDFQKGDIAEGYSVSREKKESFPLTVTSAQKNPTAFYLCASSRVTENIQYFGAGTRLSVL.

This clonotype was seen many times. The DNA for the CDR3 is TGCGCCAGCAGCTTGGTTAGCGGGACTGAGCAGTTCTTC. This gives the protein CASSLVSGTEQFF. J is TRBJ2-1 and V is TRBV5-1; 8 bases map to TRBD2. From germline, CDR1 is SGHRS and CDR2 YFSETQ. Trimming at V came to 0 bases and at J to 9 bases, leaving 2 bases not matched to a gene. The length of the CDR3 is 13 residues.

The chain joins TRBV28 to TRBJ2-2; maybe TRBD2 (5 bases). V was trimmed by 6 bases and J by 4 bases, leaving 27 bases between them. CDR1 and CDR2 (germline): MDHEN, SYDVKM. The CDR3 contains 19 residues. The DNA of the CDR3 is TGTGCCAGCAGCGTCCGGGGTCCCGGCCTGAGAGGACTCACCGGGGAGCTGTTTTTT. Its protein is CASSVRGPGLRGLTGELFF.

Only a few counts were recorded for this clonotype. V and J are TRBV20-1 and TRBJ2-7, with 10 bases that match TRBD2. The CDR3 spans 15 residues. The V gene end was trimmed by 6 bases and the J gene end by 3 bases; junction bases not matched to a gene: 11. Germline CDR1 is DFQATT and CDR2 is SNEGSKA (reference sequence). CDR3 coding DNA: TGCAGTGCCGGGGGGCTAGCGGGAGAGGGCTACGAGCAGTACTTC. As protein: CSAGGLAGEGYEQYF.

This rearrangement joins TRBV4-1 to TRBJ2-2, with D tentatively TRBD1 or TRBD2 (5 bases each). The germline gives CDR1 MGHRA, CDR2 YSYEKL. This CDR3 is built from 15 residues. Trimming removed 0 bases at V and 5 bases at J, with 10 bases between. CDR3 sequence: CASSQDEGRTGELFF. As DNA, the CDR3 is TGCGCCAGCAGCCAAGATGAGGGGAGAACCGGGGAGCTGTTTTTT.